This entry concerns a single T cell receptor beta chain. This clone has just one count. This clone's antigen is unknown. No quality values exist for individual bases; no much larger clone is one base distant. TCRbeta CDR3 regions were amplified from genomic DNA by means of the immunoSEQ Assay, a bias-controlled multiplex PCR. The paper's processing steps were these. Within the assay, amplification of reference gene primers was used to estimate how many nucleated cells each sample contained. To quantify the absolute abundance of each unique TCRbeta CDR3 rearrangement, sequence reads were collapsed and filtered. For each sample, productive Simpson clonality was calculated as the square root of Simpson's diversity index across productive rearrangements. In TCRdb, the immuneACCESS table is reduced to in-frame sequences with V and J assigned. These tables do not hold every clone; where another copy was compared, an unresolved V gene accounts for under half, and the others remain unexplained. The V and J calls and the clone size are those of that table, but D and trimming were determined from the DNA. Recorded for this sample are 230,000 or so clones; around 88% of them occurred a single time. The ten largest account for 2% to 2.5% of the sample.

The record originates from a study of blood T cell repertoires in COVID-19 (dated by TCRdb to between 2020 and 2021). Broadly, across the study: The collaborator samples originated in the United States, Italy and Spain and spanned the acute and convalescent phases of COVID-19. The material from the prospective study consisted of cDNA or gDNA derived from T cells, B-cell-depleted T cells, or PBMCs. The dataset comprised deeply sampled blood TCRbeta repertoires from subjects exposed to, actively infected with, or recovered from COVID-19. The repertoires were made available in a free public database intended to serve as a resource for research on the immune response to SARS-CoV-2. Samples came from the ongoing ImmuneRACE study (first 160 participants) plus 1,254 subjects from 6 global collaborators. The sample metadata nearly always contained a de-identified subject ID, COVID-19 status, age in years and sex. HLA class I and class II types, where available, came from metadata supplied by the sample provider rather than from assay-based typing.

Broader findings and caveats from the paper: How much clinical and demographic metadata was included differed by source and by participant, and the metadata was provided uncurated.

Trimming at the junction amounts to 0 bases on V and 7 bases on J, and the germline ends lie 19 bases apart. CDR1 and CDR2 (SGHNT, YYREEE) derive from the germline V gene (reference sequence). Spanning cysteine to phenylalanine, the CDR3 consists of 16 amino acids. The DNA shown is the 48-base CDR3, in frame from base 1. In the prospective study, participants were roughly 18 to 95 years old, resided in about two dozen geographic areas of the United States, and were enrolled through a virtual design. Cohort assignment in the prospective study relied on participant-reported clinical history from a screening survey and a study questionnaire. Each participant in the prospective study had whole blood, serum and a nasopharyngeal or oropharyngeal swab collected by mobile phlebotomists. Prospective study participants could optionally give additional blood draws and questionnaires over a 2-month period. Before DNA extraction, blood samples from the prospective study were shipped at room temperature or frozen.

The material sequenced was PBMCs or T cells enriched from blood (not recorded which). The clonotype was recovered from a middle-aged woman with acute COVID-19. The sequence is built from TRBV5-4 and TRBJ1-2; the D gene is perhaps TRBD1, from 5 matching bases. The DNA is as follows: TGTGCCAGCAGCTTGGTCGTTGCGCAGGGAGGGTTTGGCTACACCTTC. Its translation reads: CASSLVVAQGGFGYTF.